This T cell receptor (beta chain) was sequenced during a study of T cell responses to AZD1222 COVID-19 vaccine. Study-wide findings and caveats: The study reported that nearly half of spike-specific TCRs target unmutated variant regions. Spike-wide coverage was observed for vaccine-associated CD4 TCRs, with dominant responses at 160-218 and 743-854. Spike-specific TCR breadth and depth rose after two AZD1222 doses. Among the donors, most were white British and more were female, and clonal diversity was possibly underestimated.

This CDR3 has 14 amino acids. Trimming removed 2 bases from V and 6 bases from J, with 11 bases in between. CDR1 is MNHNY and CDR2 is SVGAGI in the germline V gene (reference sequence). Only in-frame clones appear in the TCRdb table, and some are missing; sequencing was by immunoSEQ multiplex PCR. The sample has about 210,000 clones, around 94% seen once. As regards this clone: Its antigen remains unknown.

This chain joins TRBV6-6 and TRBJ2-1, with no clear D. This clonotype was sampled from an adult who received the MenACWY meningococcal vaccine as a control. The sample was peripheral blood, taken 28 days after the second dose of the MenACWY control vaccine. The CDR3 protein is CASSYMPISNEQFF. The CDR3, as DNA: TGTGCCAGCAGTTACATGCCCATTAGCAATGAGCAGTTCTTC.